A selection of T cell receptor beta chains follows, all from one sample in a study of vaccination and CD4 T cells after COVID-19. No antigen has been identified for these receptors. TCRdb itself ran the PCR reads through MiXCR, one entry per CDR3 protein. The data contain about 13,000 distinct CDR3 sequences, roughly 60% of them singletons. Sequencing input: CD4+ T cells from blood, cultured in vitro. These receptors were collected from a human donor who had recovered from COVID-19. Both conserved end residues are part of each CDR3. The D gene is left open where the match is weak. Size tells how often a clone was seen (once, few, many) or the class of an expanded clone, and some rows leave it out.

TRBV2	TRBJ1-2	-	-	CASSRPYTF	TGTGCCAGCTCCAGGCCCTACACCTTC
TRBV7-2	TRBJ1-1	-	-	CASSLARVEGTEAFF	TGTGCCAGCAGCTTAGCGCGGGTAGAGGGGACTGAAGCTTTCTTT
TRBV11-3	TRBJ2-7	few	TRBD1	CASSPNRGLYEQYF	TGTGCCAGCAGCCCGAACAGGGGGCTCTACGAGCAGTACTTC
TRBV6-2/TRBV6-3	TRBJ2-1	-	TRBD2	CASSRTLAGVLAYNEQFF	TGTGCCAGCAGTAGGACACTAGCGGGGGTTCTCGCCTACAATGAGCAGTTCTTC
TRBV12-3/TRBV12-4	TRBJ1-5	-	-	CASGLGSNQPQHF	TGTGCCAGCGGATTAGGAAGCAATCAGCCCCAGCATTTT
TRBV24-1	TRBJ2-2	few	TRBD2	CATSERGLASDTGELFF	TGTGCCACCAGTGAAAGAGGACTAGCGTCTGACACCGGGGAGCTGTTTTTT
TRBV4-1	TRBJ1-6	few	-	CASSQEGGRSYNSPLHF	TGCGCCAGCAGCCAAGAAGGGGGACGCTCCTATAATTCACCCCTCCACTTT
TRBV20-1	TRBJ2-3	few	-	CSARDSSSTDTQYF	TGCAGTGCTAGGGACTCCTCTAGCACAGATACGCAGTATTTT
TRBV7-2	TRBJ1-5	-	-	CASSLQGRYSNQPQHF	TGTGCCAGCAGCTTACAGGGACGGTATAGCAATCAGCCCCAGCATTTT
TRBV20-1	TRBJ2-3	few	-	CSKGEGITNTQYF	TGCAGTAAGGGTGAGGGAATTACGAATACGCAGTATTTT
TRBV27	TRBJ2-7	-	TRBD2	CASSVSPGLAGYYEQYF	TGTGCCAGCAGTGTCTCTCCGGGACTAGCGGGATACTACGAGCAGTACTTC
TRBV12-3/TRBV12-4	TRBJ1-1	-	-	CASSFPARGGHTEAFF	TGTGCCAGCAGTTTCCCCGCGAGGGGGGGACACACTGAAGCTTTCTTT
TRBV19	TRBJ1-6	-	-	CASSQGLNSPLHF	TGTGCCAGTAGCCAAGGTCTTAATTCACCCCTCCACTTT
TRBV20-1	TRBJ1-1	few	-	CSASSLQELNTEAFF	TGCAGTGCTAGTTCTCTCCAGGAATTGAACACTGAAGCTTTCTTT
TRBV6-4	TRBJ1-1	once	-	CASSATGLHTEAFF	TGTGCCAGCAGTGCTACAGGGCTGCACACTGAAGCTTTCTTT
TRBV11-3	TRBJ1-2	-	-	CASSPAAGTTGYTF	TGTGCCAGCAGCCCGGCGGCAGGCACCACGGGCTACACCTTC
TRBV2	TRBJ1-2	few	-	CASSESRGSGGYTF	TGTGCCAGCAGTGAAAGCAGGGGCTCGGGTGGCTACACCTTC
TRBV7-3	TRBJ2-1	-	-	CASSLRVTGINEQFF	TGTGCCAGCAGCTTAAGGGTGACAGGAATCAATGAGCAGTTCTTC
TRBV6-5	TRBJ2-7	-	TRBD1	CASSYSRQQGVAHEQYF	TGTGCCAGCAGTTACTCACGACAGCAGGGGGTTGCCCACGAGCAGTACTTC
TRBV25-1	TRBJ1-2	-	-	CASKGREQGIYGYTF	TGTGCCAGCAAGGGCAGGGAGCAAGGGATCTATGGCTACACCTTC
TRBV20-1	TRBJ2-1	-	-	CSARDTAKYNEQFF	TGCAGTGCTAGAGACACAGCCAAATACAATGAGCAGTTCTTC
TRBV19	TRBJ1-1	-	-	CASSGQLNTEAFF	TGTGCCAGTAGTGGACAGCTGAACACTGAAGCTTTCTTT
TRBV7-8	TRBJ1-5	few	-	CASSLGQTTWNQPQHF	TGTGCCAGCAGCTTAGGACAAACGACCTGGAATCAGCCCCAGCATTTT
TRBV7-8	TRBJ2-3	-	TRBD2	CASSPRRLAGGPDTQYF	TGTGCCAGCAGCCCCAGACGACTAGCGGGGGGGCCAGATACGCAGTATTTT
TRBV10-3	TRBJ2-7	-	-	CAIGTPSSYEQYF	TGTGCCATAGGGACTCCTAGCTCCTACGAGCAGTACTTC
TRBV11-3	TRBJ1-1	-	-	CASSLQTNTEAFF	TGTGCCAGCAGCCTCCAGACTAACACTGAAGCTTTCTTT
TRBV20-1	TRBJ2-3	few	TRBD2	CSAIGLGTDTQYF	TGCAGTGCGATCGGACTAGGGACAGATACGCAGTATTTT
TRBV28	TRBJ2-7	-	TRBD1	CASSTPAQGAHEQYF	TGTGCCAGCAGTACCCCCGCTCAGGGGGCTCACGAGCAGTACTTC
TRBV5-5	TRBJ1-2	-	TRBD1	CASSQTGGGYTF	TGTGCCAGCAGCCAAACAGGGGGCGGCTACACCTTC
TRBV11-3	TRBJ1-1	-	-	CASSLPAANTEAFF	TGTGCCAGCAGCTTGCCGGCGGCGAACACTGAAGCTTTCTTT
TRBV2	TRBJ1-1	-	-	CASMDANTEAFF	TGTGCCAGCATGGACGCGAACACTGAAGCTTTCTTT
TRBV6-2/TRBV6-3	TRBJ2-7	-	TRBD1	CASSYSLTGALIEQYF	TGTGCCAGCAGTTACTCCCTTACAGGGGCCCTTATCGAGCAGTACTTC
TRBV7-2	TRBJ1-5	-	-	CASSLTGVGNQPQHF	TGTGCCAGCAGCTTAACTGGGGTCGGCAATCAGCCCCAGCATTTT
TRBV19	TRBJ1-5	few	TRBD1	CASSINSYRGSNQPQHF	TGTGCCAGTAGTATAAATAGCTACAGGGGAAGCAATCAGCCCCAGCATTTT
TRBV7-3	TRBJ1-2	once	TRBD1	CASTLRPPGQGATYGYTF	TGTGCCAGCACCCTACGCCCCCCGGGACAGGGGGCGACATATGGCTACACCTTC
TRBV7-2	TRBJ2-3	-	-	CAGSLDGGGDTQYF	TGTGCCGGCAGCTTAGACGGCGGCGGAGATACGCAGTATTTT
TRBV12-3/TRBV12-4	TRBJ1-5	-	TRBD1	CASTGTEYQPQHF	TGTGCCAGCACCGGGACAGAGTATCAGCCCCAGCATTTT
TRBV24-1	TRBJ2-3	few	-	CATSAPTGLADTQYF	TGTGCCACCAGTGCCCCAACAGGGTTGGCAGATACGCAGTATTTT
TRBV28	TRBJ2-3	-	TRBD1	CASGPGQGQIDTQYF	TGTGCCAGCGGTCCGGGACAGGGTCAGATAGATACGCAGTATTTT
TRBV20-1	TRBJ2-5	-	TRBD2	CSARLPTSGYETQYF	TGCAGTGCTAGACTACCGACTAGCGGGTATGAGACCCAGTACTTC
TRBV20-1	TRBJ1-5	medium-sized	-	CSARRGSGQPQHF	TGCAGTGCTAGGCGGGGGTCGGGCCAGCCCCAGCATTTT
TRBV27	TRBJ1-1	-	TRBD1	CASSFQGAWDTEAFF	TGTGCCAGCAGTTTCCAGGGGGCGTGGGACACTGAAGCTTTCTTT
TRBV19	TRBJ1-4	-	-	CASSAGWWGEKLFF	TGTGCCAGTAGTGCTGGCTGGTGGGGGGAAAAACTGTTTTTT
TRBV7-2	TRBJ1-1	-	-	CASSLGGDNTEAFF	TGTGCCAGCAGCTTAGGTGGGGACAACACTGAAGCTTTCTTT
TRBV20-1	TRBJ2-7	few	-	CSAPLRQGLSYEQYF	TGCAGTGCACCCCTCCGACAGGGACTCTCCTACGAGCAGTACTTC
TRBV18	TRBJ2-5	-	TRBD2	CASSPPAGGPQETQYF	TGTGCCAGCTCTCCGCCGGCGGGAGGGCCTCAGGAGACCCAGTACTTC
TRBV27	TRBJ1-1	few	TRBD1	CASSLNRGLINTEAFF	TGTGCCAGCAGTTTGAACAGGGGACTTATAAACACTGAAGCTTTCTTT
TRBV18	TRBJ2-3	-	TRBD1	CASSRETGGRTDTQYF	TGTGCCAGCTCACGAGAAACAGGGGGCAGAACAGATACGCAGTATTTT
TRBV6-2/TRBV6-3	TRBJ2-5	large	-	CASRSETQYF	TGTGCCAGCAGATCAGAGACCCAGTACTTC
TRBV27	TRBJ1-1	-	-	CASSSKPYRYTEAFF	TGTGCCAGCAGTTCTAAGCCGTATAGGTACACTGAAGCTTTCTTT
TRBV28	TRBJ2-5	-	-	CASSLTPSPAQYF	TGTGCCAGCAGTTTAACCCCCTCCCCGGCCCAGTACTTC
TRBV10-3	TRBJ1-5	-	-	CAISPGLQGQPQHF	TGTGCCATCAGCCCGGGCCTCCAAGGACAGCCCCAGCATTTT
TRBV6-2/TRBV6-3	TRBJ1-5	-	TRBD1	CASTGGDSRQPQHF	TGTGCCAGCACCGGGGGGGACAGTCGTCAGCCCCAGCATTTT
TRBV7-2	TRBJ1-3	few	-	CASSSKTGSSGNTIYF	TGTGCCAGCAGCTCTAAGACCGGGAGCTCTGGAAACACCATATATTTT
TRBV19	TRBJ2-7	-	TRBD2	CASRTSGRTGYEQYF	TGTGCCAGTAGGACTAGCGGGAGAACGGGCTACGAGCAGTACTTC
TRBV20-1	TRBJ2-5	few	-	CSARETGEETQYF	TGCAGTGCTAGAGAGACGGGGGAGGAGACCCAGTACTTC
TRBV7-2	TRBJ1-1	-	-	CASSLLTAMNTEAFF	TGTGCCAGCAGCTTACTAACAGCAATGAACACTGAAGCTTTCTTT